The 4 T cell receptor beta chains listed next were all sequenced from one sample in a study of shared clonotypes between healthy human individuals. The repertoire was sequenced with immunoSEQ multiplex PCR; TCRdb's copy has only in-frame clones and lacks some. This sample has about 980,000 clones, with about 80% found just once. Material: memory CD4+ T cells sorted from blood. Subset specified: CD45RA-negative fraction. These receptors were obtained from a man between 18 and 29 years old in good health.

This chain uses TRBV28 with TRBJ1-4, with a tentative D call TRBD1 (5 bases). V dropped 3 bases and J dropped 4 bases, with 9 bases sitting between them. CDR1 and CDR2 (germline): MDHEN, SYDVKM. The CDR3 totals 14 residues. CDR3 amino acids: CASSFGGDNEKLFF. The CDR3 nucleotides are TGTGCCAGCAGTTTTGGGGGGGATAATGAAAAACTGTTTTTT.

The CDR3 loop is CATRFGTDKVTEAFF. The DNA of the CDR3 is TGTGCCACCCGGTTCGGGACAGATAAGGTTACTGAAGCTTTCTTT. The chain couples TRBV10-3 to TRBJ1-1; 7 positions agree with TRBD1. The CDR3 loop spans 15 amino acids. Germline V CDR1 and CDR2: ENHRY, SYGVKD. J lost 5 bases, V lost 10 bases, and 16 bases had no gene match.

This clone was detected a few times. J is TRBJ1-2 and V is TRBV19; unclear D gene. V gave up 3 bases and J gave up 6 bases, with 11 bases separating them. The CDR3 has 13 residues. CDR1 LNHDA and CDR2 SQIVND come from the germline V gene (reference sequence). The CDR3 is CASSILTLDGYTF. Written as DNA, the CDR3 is TGTGCCAGTAGTATTCTGACGCTTGATGGCTACACCTTC.

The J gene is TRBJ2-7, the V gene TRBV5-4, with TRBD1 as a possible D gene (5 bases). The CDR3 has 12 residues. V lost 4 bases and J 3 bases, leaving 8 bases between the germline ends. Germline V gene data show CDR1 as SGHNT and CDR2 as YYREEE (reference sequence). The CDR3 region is CASSADSYEQYF. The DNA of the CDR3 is TGTGCCAGCAGCGCTGACAGCTACGAGCAGTACTTC. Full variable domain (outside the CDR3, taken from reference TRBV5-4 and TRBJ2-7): ETGVTQSPTHLIKTRGQQVTLRCSSQSGHNTVSWYQQALGQGPQFIFQYYREEENGRGNFPPRFSGLQFPNYSSELNVNALELDDSALYLCASSADSYEQYFGPGTRLTVT.